Each of the 5 T cell receptor beta chains below was sequenced from the same sample in a study of T cells in Graves' hyperthyroidism and ophthalmopathy. The TCR beta CDR3 regions underwent amplification using RNA transcripts as the source. A first-round RT-PCR of the TCR CDR3 used the HTBI primer set. One entry per CDR3 protein, called by TCRdb with MiXCR from the multiplex PCR reads. The sample holds about 280,000 distinct CDR3 sequences, less than 30% seen once. Sequenced sample: blood. The origin of the receptors is a man between 40 and 49 years old with Graves' hyperthyroidism that later progressed to Graves' ophthalmopathy.

The sample holds many counts of this clonotype. V is TRBV24-1 and J is TRBJ1-5; D is unresolved. The CDR3 contains 13 residues. Trimming removed 4 bases at V and 6 bases at J, with 9 bases between. Looked up from germline, CDR1 is KGHDR and CDR2 is SFDVKD. CDR3 coding DNA: TGTGCCACCAGTGAGAACGGGCGTCAGCCCCAGCATTTT. The encoded protein is CATSENGRQPQHF.

This clonotype was seen many times. The chain recombines TRBV20-1 with TRBJ2-5, with 10 nucleotides matching TRBD2. The length of the CDR3 is 17 residues. Germline CDR1 DFQATT, CDR2 SNEGSKA (reference sequence). After removal of 0 bases from V and 4 bases from J, the junction contained 11 bases not matched to a gene. The CDR3 DNA sequence: TGCAGTGCTAGAGAGAACGGACTAGCGGACCTTGGAGAGACCCAGTACTTC. The encoded protein is CSARENGLADLGETQYF.

This clonotype was counted many times. The chain recombines TRBV5-1 with TRBJ2-2; 8 bases agree with TRBD2. CDR1 is SGHRS, CDR2 YFSETQ, per germline. The CDR3 is 14 residues long. V was pared by 2 bases and J by 4 bases, with 1 base of the junction left unmatched. CDR3 in DNA: TGCGCCAGCAGCTTTAGCGGGGCCACCGGGGAGCTGTTTTTT. Encoded protein: CASSFSGATGELFF.

This clonotype was seen at least ten times. V gene TRBV20-1 combines with J gene TRBJ1-5; tentatively, D is TRBD1 (5 bases). Germline CDR1 reads DFQATT; CDR2 reads SNEGSKA (reference sequence). V was pared by 6 bases and J by 5 bases, with 17 bases between. The CDR3 length is 14 residues. In DNA form, the CDR3 reads TGCAGTGCCCGATCGAGGACACCCTATCAGCCCCAGCATTTT. Protein sequence: CSARSRTPYQPQHF.

The rearrangement uses TRBV12-3 or TRBV12-4 and TRBJ1-5; no reliable D call. V was shortened by 1 base and J by 11 bases, with 12 bases between the two germline ends. This CDR3 has 13 amino acids. DNA for the CDR3: TGTGCCAGCAGTTTAGGGTTCCGGGAGACCCAGCATTTT. Protein: CASSLGFRETQHF.